The 21 T cell receptor beta chains below were found in one sample sequenced in a study of blood T cell repertoires in COVID-19. TCRdb's copy holds only in-frame clones and misses some; the assay was immunoSEQ multiplex PCR. This sample has hundreds of thousands of clones, with approximately 89% found just once. Sequencing used PBMCs or T cells enriched from blood (not recorded which). These receptor sequences come from a woman aged 40 to 49 with acute COVID-19.

V gene TRBV4-3 combines with J gene TRBJ2-2; 8 nucleotides align to TRBD2. The V gene's germline CDR1 is LGHNA and CDR2 YSLEER. This CDR3 comprises 18 residues. Trimming cost V 0 bases and J 1 base; bases outside gene matches: 7. CDR3 coding DNA: TGCGCCAGCAGCCAAGATCTCGAGGCGGGAGGGAACACCGGGGAGCTGTTTTTT. This encodes CASSQDLEAGGNTGELFF.

The chain carries TRBV5-1 and TRBJ2-5; tentative D call: TRBD1 (5 bases). Germline CDR1 is SGHRS and CDR2 is YFSETQ. This CDR3 spans 13 amino acids. Trimming stripped 4 bases from V and 3 bases from J, with 10 bases between. CDR3 nucleotides: TGCGCCAGCAGCGTCAACAGGAAAGAGACCCAGTACTTC. Residues: CASSVNRKETQYF.

The CDR3 bases are TGCGCCAGCAGCCAAGACTCGGCAGGGACTAGCGGATACAATGAGCAGTTCTTC. Protein product: CASSQDSAGTSGYNEQFF. The V call is TRBV4-1, the J call TRBJ2-1; 11 bases map to TRBD2. This CDR3 has 18 amino acids. Looked up from germline, CDR1 is MGHRA and CDR2 is YSYEKL. With 0 bases clipped from V and 4 bases from J, the junction kept 8 bases outside the gene matches.

V usage is TRBV19 and J usage is TRBJ2-7; weak D call: TRBD1 (5 bases). The CDR3 totals 12 residues. CDR1 and CDR2 (germline): LNHDA, SQIVND (reference sequence). Trimming took off 4 bases at V and 4 bases at J, with 8 bases between the two ends. For the CDR3, the DNA is TGTGCCAGTAGTACGGCAGGGTACGAGCAGTACTTC. It translates to CASSTAGYEQYF.

The chain joins TRBV7-9 to TRBJ2-7; no clear D. The V gene lost 2 bases and the J gene lost 4 bases, with 12 bases spanning the gap. The CDR3 is 14 amino acids. Per the germline V gene, CDR1 is SEHNR and CDR2 is FQNEAQ (reference sequence). The CDR3 region has the DNA TGTGCCAGCAGCTTAATTGGGCAACGATACGAGCAGTACGTC. It is translated as CASSLIGQRYEQYV.

In its sample, this clone was seen once. Other DNA sequences of this sample code for an identical CDR3. The chain employs TRBV5-8 and TRBJ1-5, with a possible D match to TRBD1 (6 bases). The ends were cut back, 2 bases at V and 4 bases at J, with 10 bases in the middle. In germline, CDR1 is SGHTS, CDR2 YDEGEE. The CDR3 extends over 14 amino acids. Written as DNA, the CDR3 is TGTGCCAGCAGCTTCGGGCAGGGGAATCAGCCCCAGCATTTT. The encoded protein is CASSFGQGNQPQHF.

The rearrangement links TRBV25-1 to TRBJ2-1; 8 bases fit TRBD2. CDR1 and CDR2 (germline): MGHDK, SYGVNS. CDR3 length equals 16 residues. V lost 1 base to trimming and J lost 0 bases; unmatched junction nucleotides: 2. The CDR3 DNA is TGTGCCAGCAGTGAATCAAGCGGGAGCTCCTACAATGAGCAGTTCTTC. Its protein product is CASSESSGSSYNEQFF.

This CDR3 is CASSYSGGGANYGYTF. In DNA form, the CDR3 reads TGTGCCAGCAGTTACTCCGGGGGGGGCGCGAACTATGGCTACACCTTC. V gene TRBV6-5 combines with J gene TRBJ1-2; perhaps TRBD1 as D (6 bases). The V gene's germline CDR1 is MNHEY and CDR2 SVGAGI. V was shortened by 0 bases and J by 2 bases, with 13 bases between the two germline ends. The CDR3 length is 16 residues.

This clone was recorded only once. Here the CDR3 DNA reads TGTGCCAGCAGTAGAAACCGGGACACCGATGGCTACACCTTC. Protein product: CASSRNRDTDGYTF. V usage is TRBV27 and J usage is TRBJ1-2, with a weak D call TRBD1 (6 bases). The germline CDR1 and CDR2 sequences are MNHEY and SMNVEV (reference sequence). The CDR3 covers 14 residues. The V gene lost 5 bases and the J gene lost 6 bases, with 16 bases spanning the gap.

This rearrangement joins TRBV28 to TRBJ2-7, with TRBD2 identical over 10 bases. The CDR3 loop spans 16 amino acids. Per germline, CDR1 MDHEN and CDR2 SYDVKM. V trimming: 7 bases; J trimming: 2 bases; junction bases outside the gene matches: 11. CDR3 loop: CASTPGLAGVAYEQYF. CDR3 in DNA: TGTGCCAGCACCCCAGGTCTAGCGGGAGTGGCCTACGAGCAGTACTTC.

The chain has TRBV19 and TRBJ1-6; weak D call: TRBD1 (5 bases). The CDR3 runs 18 residues. Germline lookup yields CDR1 LNHDA and CDR2 SQIVND (reference sequence). V lost 3 bases, J lost 7 bases, and 22 bases lay in between. CDR3 amino acids: CASSMRRGGTVRNSPLHF. CDR3 coding DNA: TGTGCCAGTAGTATGCGTCGGGGAGGGACGGTACGCAATTCACCCCTCCACTTT. Supplemented by reference TRBV19 and TRBJ1-6, the full variable domain reads DGGITQSPKYLFRKEGQNVTLSCEQNLNHDAMYWYRQDPGQGLRLIYYSQIVNDFQKGDIAEGYSVSREKKESFPLTVTSAQKNPTAFYLCASSMRRGGTVRNSPLHFGNGTRLTVT.

This clone was found once. J is TRBJ2-1 and V is TRBV4-1; a weak D match, TRBD1 (6 bases). CDR3 length: 16 residues. The ends were cut back, 6 bases at V and 2 bases at J, with 17 bases in the middle. Germline V gene lookup returns CDR1 MGHRA and CDR2 YSYEKL. The CDR3 sequence: CASRPTTGPAYNEQFF. CDR3 in DNA: TGCGCCAGCAGACCCACGACAGGACCTGCCTACAATGAGCAGTTCTTC.

This clone was picked up a small number of times. J is TRBJ1-1 and V is TRBV12-5; D uncertain. Germline V gives CDR1 LGHNT, CDR2 FRNRAP. V lost 1 base and J lost 1, with 7 bases in between. The CDR3 is made up of 14 amino acids. The CDR3 is CASGLDNWNTEAFF. In DNA form, the CDR3 reads TGTGCTAGTGGTTTGGACAATTGGAACACTGAAGCTTTCTTT.

In this sample, this clone turned up once. Other DNA sequences within the sample encode an identical CDR3. This chain connects TRBV5-1 to TRBJ2-3, with TRBD2 matching over 10 bases. The CDR3 is 16 amino acids. J gave up 0 bases and V 2 bases, and 3 bases lay outside the gene matches. Germline CDR1 reads SGHRS; CDR2 reads YFSETQ. CDR3 loop: CASSLGLAASTDTQYF. The CDR3 region has the DNA TGCGCCAGCAGCTTAGGACTAGCGGCTAGCACAGATACGCAGTATTTT.

In its sample, this clone was seen once. The gene calls are TRBV2 and TRBJ1-5; TRBD1 matches 10 bases. The CDR3 spans 13 residues. The J segment lost 7 bases and the V segment lost 6 bases, leaving 3 bases of the junction unmatched. Germline values: CDR1 SNHLY, CDR2 FYNNEI. CDR3 in DNA: TGTGCCAGCAGCGGACAGGGGGTCCAGCCCCAGCATTTT. It is translated as CASSGQGVQPQHF.

The rearrangement links TRBV5-8 to TRBJ2-7; possible D gene TRBD2, 6 bases. Trimming left V 3 bases short and J 13 bases short, with 17 bases between. CDR3 length: 12 residues. Germline CDR1 reads SGHTS; CDR2 reads YDEGEE. CDR3 protein: CASSSKGGMNYF. The CDR3 coding sequence is TGTGCCAGCAGCTCTAAGGGCGGGATGAACTACTTC.

This chain links TRBV10-3 with TRBJ2-1, with 9 bases that match TRBD2. V shed 9 bases and J 1 base; nucleotides not matched to a gene: 7. The CDR3 consists of 15 residues. Per germline, CDR1 ENHRY and CDR2 SYGVKD. The chain's CDR3 is CAILNSGSSYNEQFF. In DNA form, the CDR3 reads TGTGCCATTCTTAATAGCGGGAGTTCCTACAATGAGCAGTTCTTC.

This clone was observed a single time. One end of the junction fails to match germline, which may point to a read error. This chain joins TRBV29-1 and TRBJ1-2, with unresolved D. This CDR3 comprises 8 residues. Germline V gene data show CDR1 as SQVTM and CDR2 as ANQGSEA. The CDR3 region is CSVEGPAF. As DNA, the CDR3 is TGCAGCGTTGAAGGCCCGGCCTTC.

The V gene is TRBV19, the J gene TRBJ2-5; D perhaps matches TRBD1 (7 bases). The V end lost 4 bases, the J end lost 7 bases, and 22 bases lay between the germline ends. The CDR3 spans 16 residues. CDR1 LNHDA and CDR2 SQIVND come from the germline V gene (reference sequence). DNA for the CDR3: TGTGCCAGTAGTACCAAGGTGACAGGGACTTGGGGGACCCAGTACTTC. It codes for CASSTKVTGTWGTQYF.

Note on this clone: The same CDR3 also results from other DNA sequences found in this sample. This rearrangement joins TRBV2 to TRBJ1-5, with TRBD1 as a possible D gene (6 bases). Germline CDR1 SNHLY, CDR2 FYNNEI. CDR3 size: 13 residues. V was clipped by 5 bases and J by 6 bases, with 11 bases between them. Here the CDR3 reads CASSTGGGQPQHF. Written as DNA, the CDR3 is TGTGCCAGCAGTACTGGGGGCGGTCAGCCCCAGCATTTT.

The rearrangement links TRBV5-1 to TRBJ1-1; D uncertain. V was trimmed by 7 bases and J by 1 base, leaving 14 bases between them. This CDR3 spans 14 amino acids. Germline CDR1 SGHRS, CDR2 YFSETQ. CDR3 DNA sequence: TGCGCCAGCGGCCCGGGGAGGTGGAACACTGAAGCTTTCTTT. Protein product: CASGPGRWNTEAFF.